A single count supports the clone carrying this T cell receptor beta chain. Its matching antigen is unknown. There are 15 residues in the CDR3. V was trimmed by 2 bases and J by 2 bases, leaving 12 bases between them. The germline CDR1 and CDR2 sequences are SGHDT and YYEEEE. This entry is derived from a study of T cell responses to AZD1222 COVID-19 vaccine. General study findings and limits: Dominant CD4 TCR responses targeted spike regions 160-218 and 743-854. Elevations in Spike-specific TCR breadth and depth followed administration of two AZD1222 doses. Just 5 or 6 AZD1222 recipients tested seropositive at baseline.

Generated by immunoSEQ multiplex PCR, the TCRdb table keeps only in-frame clones and is missing some. The sample includes roughly 180,000 clones, just over 90% of them seen just once. This clonotype originated in an adult who received the AZD1222 COVID-19 vaccine. Sequenced here: peripheral blood, sampled 28 days after the second AZD1222 dose. This rearrangement joins TRBV5-6 to TRBJ2-3; possibly TRBD2 for D (6 bases). The CDR3 loop is CASSFGLATTDTQYF. The CDR3 DNA reads as TGTGCCAGCAGCTTCGGGCTAGCGACCACAGATACGCAGTATTTT.